This is a list of T cell receptor beta chains from one sample in a study of OX40 agonist ivuxolimab in advanced cancers. The method was immunoSEQ multiplex PCR; TCRdb's version includes in-frame clones alone and lacks a portion of them. The profile shows tens of thousands of clones, about 91% of them singletons. The sequenced sample was CD4+ or CD8+ T cells sorted from blood, obtained in a trial of the OX40 agonist ivuxolimab. The receptors stem from an adult with an advanced solid tumor such as melanoma, head and neck, liver or kidney cancer. Each CDR3 is given with its conserved first and last residue. The order of the fields is V gene, clone size, J gene, D gene, CDR3 protein, CDR3 DNA. The D gene is left open where the match is weak. A row's size may be missing; if present it is once, few, many or a size class.

TRBV4-1,once,TRBJ2-7,.,CASSQEFRGYYEQYF,TGCGCCAGCAGCCAAGAGTTTCGGGGGTACTACGAGCAGTACTTC
TRBV4-1,once,TRBJ1-2,.,CASSQGTAYGYTF,TGCGCCAGCAGCCAAGGGACGGCCTATGGCTACACCTTC
TRBV19,.,TRBJ1-5,.,CASHDRSNQPQHF,TGTGCCAGTCATGACCGTAGCAATCAGCCCCAGCATTTT
TRBV5-6,.,TRBJ2-2,TRBD1,CASSATDRGLANTGELFF,TGTGCCAGCAGCGCAACGGACAGGGGTCTGGCGAACACCGGGGAGCTGTTTTTT
TRBV30,.,TRBJ2-7,.,CAWSVPGGISYEQYF,TGTGCCTGGAGTGTACCCGGCGGGATTTCCTACGAGCAGTACTTC
TRBV9,.,TRBJ1-3,.,CASSPGGSSGNTIYF,TGTGCCAGCAGCCCTGGAGGTTCCTCTGGAAACACCATATATTTT
TRBV19,.,TRBJ2-1,.,CASSIRGDGSNEQFF,TGTGCCAGTAGTATTCGAGGGGATGGTAGCAATGAGCAGTTCTTC
TRBV5-6,once,TRBJ2-7,.,CASSSGTHYEQYF,TGTGCCAGCAGCTCCGGGACACACTACGAGCAGTACTTC
TRBV29-1,.,TRBJ1-2,TRBD1,CSPPRDRVRGYTF,TGCAGCCCCCCCCGGGACAGGGTTCGTGGCTACACCTTC
TRBV18,.,TRBJ2-2,.,CASSPPGAGTGELFF,TGTGCCAGCTCACCCCCAGGGGCGGGCACCGGGGAGCTGTTTTTT
TRBV2,.,TRBJ2-1,.,CASRRSSAISSYNEQFF,TGTGCCAGCAGAAGATCTAGCGCGATTAGCTCCTACAATGAGCAGTTCTTC
TRBV2,.,TRBJ2-7,.,CASTSRDSYEQYF,TGTGCCAGCACGAGCAGGGATTCCTACGAGCAGTACTTC
TRBV19,.,TRBJ1-1,.,CASGGGQVNTEAFF,TGTGCCAGCGGGGGGGGTCAGGTGAACACTGAAGCTTTCTTT
TRBV29-1,.,TRBJ2-5,TRBD2,CSVGGLALRGETQYF,TGCAGCGTCGGAGGACTAGCTCTGAGAGGAGAGACCCAGTACTTC
TRBV6-5,.,TRBJ1-1,.,CASSYSGGNTEAFF,TGTGCCAGCAGTTACTCGGGGGGGAACACTGAAGCTTTCTTT
TRBV4-3,.,TRBJ2-5,.,CASSHLAQAKETQYF,TGCGCCAGCAGCCACTTGGCGCAGGCCAAAGAGACCCAGTACTTC
TRBV12-5,.,TRBJ2-2,.,CASGLVLRGAGELFF,TGTGCTAGTGGTTTGGTACTGAGGGGGGCCGGGGAGCTGTTTTTT
TRBV5-4,once,TRBJ2-3,TRBD2,CASSTGLAGDRDTQYF,TGTGCCAGCAGCACAGGACTAGCGGGAGATCGAGATACGCAGTATTTT
TRBV10-3,.,TRBJ2-7,.,CAISEPLLGEQYF,TGTGCCATCAGTGAACCCCTTTTAGGCGAGCAGTACTTC
TRBV15,.,TRBJ1-4,.,CATGPGNHEKLFF,TGTGCCACGGGGCCAGGGAACCATGAAAAACTGTTTTTT
TRBV7-9,.,TRBJ2-3,TRBD2,CASSSPSRLAGGTDTQYF,TGTGCCAGCAGCTCTCCCTCCCGACTAGCGGGCGGCACAGATACGCAGTATTTT
TRBV4-3,.,TRBJ2-5,.,CASTPSPAEWETQYF,TGCGCCAGCACCCCATCTCCAGCCGAATGGGAGACCCAGTACTTC
TRBV10-2,.,TRBJ2-3,TRBD1,CASSDRDRGVTDTQYF,TGCGCCAGCAGTGACCGGGACAGGGGCGTGACAGATACGCAGTATTTT
TRBV6-5,.,TRBJ1-1,.,CASSYGREGTEAFF,TGTGCCAGCAGTTACGGCAGGGAGGGCACTGAAGCTTTCTTT
TRBV6-5,.,TRBJ2-3,.,CASSWGVGADTQYF,TGTGCCAGCAGTTGGGGAGTTGGTGCAGATACGCAGTATTTT
TRBV7-3,once,TRBJ2-6,.,CASSTSVTPGANVLTF,TGTGCCAGCAGCACTAGTGTGACTCCTGGGGCCAACGTCCTGACTTTC
TRBV9,.,TRBJ2-5,.,CASSDKDLETQYF,TGTGCCAGCAGCGACAAGGATTTGGAGACCCAGTACTTC
TRBV10-1,.,TRBJ2-1,.,CASSESAGTEQFF,TGCGCCAGCAGTGAGTCGGCGGGGACTGAGCAGTTCTTC
TRBV5-1,.,TRBJ2-1,.,CASSYGGERSEQFF,TGCGCCAGCAGTTACGGGGGAGAGAGGAGTGAGCAGTTCTTC
TRBV30,.,TRBJ2-1,TRBD2,CAWSLGSGSFNEQFF,TGTGCCTGGAGTTTGGGTAGCGGGAGTTTCAATGAGCAGTTCTTC
TRBV4-3,.,TRBJ2-6,TRBD1,CASSRYRDREAGANVLTF,TGCGCCAGCAGCCGATACCGGGACAGGGAAGCTGGGGCCAACGTCCTGACTTTC
TRBV9,.,TRBJ2-7,.,CASSPGISYEQYF,TGTGCCAGCAGCCCGGGGATTTCCTACGAGCAGTACTTC
TRBV11-2,.,TRBJ2-5,TRBD1,CASSPESPGGEETQYF,TGTGCCAGCAGCCCAGAGAGCCCAGGGGGCGAGGAGACCCAGTACTTC
TRBV15,.,TRBJ2-2,.,CAGGGITGELFF,TGTGCGGGGGGCGGTATCACCGGGGAGCTGTTTTTT
TRBV19,.,TRBJ1-5,.,CASSMQDQPQHF,TGTGCCAGTAGTATGCAAGACCAGCCCCAGCATTTT
TRBV4-1,.,TRBJ2-3,TRBD1,CASSQVGWDSTQYF,TGCGCCAGCAGCCAAGTAGGGTGGGACAGTACGCAGTATTTT